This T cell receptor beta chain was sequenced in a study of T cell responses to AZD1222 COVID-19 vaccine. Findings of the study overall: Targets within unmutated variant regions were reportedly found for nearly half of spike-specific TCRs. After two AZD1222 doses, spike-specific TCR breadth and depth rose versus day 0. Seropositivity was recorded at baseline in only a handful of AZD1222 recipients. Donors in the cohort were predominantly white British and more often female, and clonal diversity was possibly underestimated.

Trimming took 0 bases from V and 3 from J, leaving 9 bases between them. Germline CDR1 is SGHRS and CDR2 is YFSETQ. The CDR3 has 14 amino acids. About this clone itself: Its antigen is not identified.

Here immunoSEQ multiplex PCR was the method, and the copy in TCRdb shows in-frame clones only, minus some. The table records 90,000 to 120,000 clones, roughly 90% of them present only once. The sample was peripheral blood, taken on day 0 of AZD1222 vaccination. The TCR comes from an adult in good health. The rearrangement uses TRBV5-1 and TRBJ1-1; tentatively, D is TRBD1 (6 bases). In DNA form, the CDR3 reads TGCGCCAGCAGCTTGGTGAAGGGGGACACTGAAGCTTTCTTT. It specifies CASSLVKGDTEAFF.